This T cell receptor beta chain was identified during a study of T cells in women clearing cervical HPV infection. With respect to this clone: The read gets to within 3 residues of the CDR3 end, and the germline J gene fills in the rest.

Only in-frame clones appear in the TCRdb table, and some are missing; sequencing was by immunoSEQ multiplex PCR. Its clone listing holds 30,000 to 35,000 clones. The ends lost 4 bases at V and 5 bases at J; junction bases unmatched: 1. The CDR3 consists of 14 residues. CDR1 and CDR2 (germline): SGHTA, FQGTGA. The sequencing input was blood buffy coat. The chain is built from TRBV7-3 and TRBJ2-1, with 11 bases identical to TRBD2. The receptor's source is a woman aged 18 to 69 with a cervical HPV16 infection that either progressed to CIN3+ or cleared (not recorded which). The sequenced CDR3 bases are TGTGCCAGCAGCTCGACTAGCGGGAACAATGAG. Translation: CASSSTSGNNE. In full, the CDR3 is CASSSTSGNNEQFF.